The entry below describes one T cell receptor (beta chain). Its antigen is as yet unknown. Other DNA sequences of this sample code for an identical CDR3. This CDR3 contains 14 residues. Trimming at V came to 5 bases and at J to 5 bases, leaving 8 bases not matched to a gene. Germline V gene data show CDR1 as LNHNV and CDR2 as YYDKDF (reference sequence). This sample is part of a study of cytomegalovirus exposure and HLA in healthy donors. Study-wide background: Prior work identified some 120 million unique TCR beta sequences in 150 million to 200 million T cells.

General study results and limits: A later analysis by the authors found several of the most significant clusters apparently linked to common viral pathogens. Evidence from a later analysis indicated that most CMV-associated TCR beta chains looked HLA-restricted. V- and J-gene trimming of TCR beta was linked (in a later analysis) to a missense DCLRE1C variant.

60 Vbeta and 13 Jbeta primers were used in PCR. The protocol was immunoSEQ multiplex PCR, while the TCRdb copy is restricted to in-frame clones and leaves out a portion. The sample lists 200,000 to 250,000 clones, 76% occurring once. This clonotype was obtained from a man aged 18 to 29 in good health and CMV-seronegative. The chain combines TRBV15 with TRBJ1-2, with 7 bases identical to TRBD1. Sequenced: PBMCs. The CDR3 loop reads CATSSYRQGYGYTF. CDR3 DNA sequence: TGTGCCACCAGCTCGTACCGACAGGGATATGGCTACACCTTC.